Listed here is a single T cell receptor (beta chain). The antigen it recognizes is unknown. Per-base quality was not reported, and no clone a single base away is much larger than it. V loses 5 bases at its end and J loses 5 bases; junction bases beyond the gene matches: 12. The CDR3 holds 15 amino acids from the cysteine to the phenylalanine. Solely the CDR3 DNA is kept, with 45 bases framed from the first base. According to the germline V gene (reference sequence), CDR1 reads SEHNR and CDR2 reads FQNEAQ. The CDR3 regions of human TCRbeta chains were subjected to immunosequencing. The paper's processing steps were these. TCRs in the repertoires were compared against a reference library of SARS-CoV-2-specific TCRs that had been generated with the MIRA antigen-specificity platform. Breadth was defined as the fraction of unique TCRs that were SARS-CoV-2-associated, and depth was defined as the fraction of total T cells that were SARS-CoV-2-associated. Each spike-specific TCR was assigned to its reactive spike region and to a CD4 or CD8 class using the MIRA data. Log10-transformed breadth and depth values were compared by one-way ANOVA with Sidak's multiple comparisons tests. TCRdb's version of the immuneACCESS table is confined to in-frame rearrangements and falls short of the full clone set. An unresolved V gene accounts for under half of the shortfall where checked; the remainder is of unknown origin. The V and J calls and clone size were taken over from that table, and D and trimming were inferred from the DNA. This sample lists 150,000 to 200,000 clones; 90% to 95% were detected once. Of the sample, about 0.6% falls within the top ten clones.

According to the study, the label for this sample's time point signals: baseline before first vaccination. Vaccinee samples were obtained from the UK trials COV001 and COV002, which included a single-blind randomized controlled phase 2/3 trial of AZD1222 (ChAdOx1 nCoV-19) in healthy adults. Trial participant PBMC samples were collected at day 0 and day 28 after the second dose for TCRbeta chain sequencing. This entry comes from a study of T cell responses to AZD1222 COVID-19 vaccine listed by TCRdb under 2021. For the study in its entirety: AZD1222 recipients with second doses at about 4 weeks or about 12 weeks were pooled, because spike-specific TCR depth and breadth did not differ between schedules. A total of just over 230 trial participants underwent TCR sequencing, of whom some 210 received two doses of AZD1222 and about 26 received two doses of the MenACWY control vaccine. Trial participants were enrolled by age into 18-55, 56-69 and 70-plus year subgroups, with around 140, 26 and 57 TCR-sequenced participants respectively.

Study-wide findings and limitations: Nearly half of unique spike-specific TCRs reportedly recognized epitopes outside regions mutated in the B.1.351 and B.1.1.7 variants. After two AZD1222 doses, both the breadth and the depth of spike-specific TCRs were significantly higher than at day 0 and than in MenACWY recipients. The 56-69-year group was small, and its depth increase did not reach significance, likely because of low power. Most participants were white British and females outnumbered males, and the authors suggested that clonal diversity may have been underestimated. The vaccine-associated CD4 TCRs covered the entire spike protein, and the dominant responses fell in regions 160-218 and 743-854. Conclusions about previously exposed vaccinees are limited because only six or seven AZD1222 recipients were SARS-CoV-2 seropositive at baseline. Because no samples from the day 14 peak response were available, repertoires could be characterized only after the peak T cell response.

The origin of this receptor is an adult in good health. The sequences come from peripheral blood, collected on day 0 of AZD1222 vaccination. The V gene is TRBV7-9 and the J gene is TRBJ2-7, and 7 junction bases match TRBD2. Here the CDR3 is given as CASSEPGGFADEQYF. The DNA sequence is TGTGCCAGCAGCGAGCCGGGGGGATTCGCCGACGAGCAGTACTTC.